Below, one T cell receptor (beta chain) is given with its context. This sample was taken from a study of blood T cell repertoires in COVID-19. Clones were read by immunoSEQ multiplex PCR, and TCRdb kept only the in-frame ones, dropping some. The profile shows fewer than 70,000 clones, over 70% of them singletons. Deletions cut 1 base from V and 5 bases from J, with 9 bases between. Germline-derived CDR1 and CDR2 are SGHTA and FQGNSA. The CDR3 runs to 14 residues. The V gene is TRBV7-2, the J gene TRBJ1-3; D gene unclear. This clonotype was obtained from a human donor in a cohort sampled during active COVID-19. The specimen sequenced was peripheral blood. CDR3 DNA sequence: TGTGCCAGCAGCTTAGAGAGGGCTCGAAACACCATATATTTT. Protein product: CASSLERARNTIYF.